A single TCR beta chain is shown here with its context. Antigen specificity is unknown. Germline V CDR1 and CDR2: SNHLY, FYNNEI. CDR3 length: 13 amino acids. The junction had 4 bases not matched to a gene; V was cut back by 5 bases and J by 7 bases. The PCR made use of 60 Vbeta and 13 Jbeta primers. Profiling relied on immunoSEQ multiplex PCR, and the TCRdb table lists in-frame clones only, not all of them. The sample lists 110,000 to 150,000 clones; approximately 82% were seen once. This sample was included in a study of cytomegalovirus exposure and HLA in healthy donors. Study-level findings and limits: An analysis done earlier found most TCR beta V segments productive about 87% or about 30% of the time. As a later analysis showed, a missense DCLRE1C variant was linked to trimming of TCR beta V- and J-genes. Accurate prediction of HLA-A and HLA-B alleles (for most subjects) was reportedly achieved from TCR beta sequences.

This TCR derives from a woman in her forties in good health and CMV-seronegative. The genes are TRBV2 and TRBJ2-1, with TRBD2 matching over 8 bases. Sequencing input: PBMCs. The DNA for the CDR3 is TGTGCCAGCAGTCCCCCGGGGGGGAATGAGCAGTTCTTC. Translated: CASSPPGGNEQFF.